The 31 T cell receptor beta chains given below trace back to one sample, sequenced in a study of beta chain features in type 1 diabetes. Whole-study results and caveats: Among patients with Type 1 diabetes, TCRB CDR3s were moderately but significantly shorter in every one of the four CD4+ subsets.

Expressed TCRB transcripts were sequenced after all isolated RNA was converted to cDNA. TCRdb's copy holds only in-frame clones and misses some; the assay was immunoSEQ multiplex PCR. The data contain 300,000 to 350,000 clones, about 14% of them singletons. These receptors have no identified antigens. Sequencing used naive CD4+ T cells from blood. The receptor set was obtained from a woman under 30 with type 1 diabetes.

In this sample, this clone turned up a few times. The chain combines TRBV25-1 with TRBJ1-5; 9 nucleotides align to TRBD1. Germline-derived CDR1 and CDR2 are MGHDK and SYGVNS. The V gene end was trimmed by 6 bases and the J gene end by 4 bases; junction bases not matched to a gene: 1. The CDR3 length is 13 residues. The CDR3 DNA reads TGTGCCAGCAGCGGGACAGGGAATCAGCCCCAGCATTTT. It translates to CASSGTGNQPQHF.

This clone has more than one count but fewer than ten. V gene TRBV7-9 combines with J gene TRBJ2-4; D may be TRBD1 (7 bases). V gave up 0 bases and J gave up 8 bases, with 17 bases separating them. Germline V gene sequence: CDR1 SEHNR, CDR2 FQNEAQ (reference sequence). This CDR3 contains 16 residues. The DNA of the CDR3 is TGTGCCAGCAGCTTAGCCCAGGGGGGAACAGTGTACATTCAGTACTTC. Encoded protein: CASSLAQGGTVYIQYF.

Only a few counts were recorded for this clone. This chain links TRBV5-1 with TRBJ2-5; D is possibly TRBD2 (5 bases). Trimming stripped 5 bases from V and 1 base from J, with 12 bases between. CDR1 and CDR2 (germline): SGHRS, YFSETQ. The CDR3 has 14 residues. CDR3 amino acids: CASSTGNGQETQYF. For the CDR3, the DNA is TGCGCCAGCAGTACGGGAAACGGCCAAGAGACCCAGTACTTC.

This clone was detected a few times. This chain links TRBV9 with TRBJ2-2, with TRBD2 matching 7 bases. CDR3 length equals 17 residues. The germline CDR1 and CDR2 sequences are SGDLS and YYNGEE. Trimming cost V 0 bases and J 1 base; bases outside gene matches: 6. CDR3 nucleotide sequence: TGTGCCAGCAGCGTAGAGGTTGGCGGGAGGAACACCGGGGAGCTGTTTTTT. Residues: CASSVEVGGRNTGELFF.

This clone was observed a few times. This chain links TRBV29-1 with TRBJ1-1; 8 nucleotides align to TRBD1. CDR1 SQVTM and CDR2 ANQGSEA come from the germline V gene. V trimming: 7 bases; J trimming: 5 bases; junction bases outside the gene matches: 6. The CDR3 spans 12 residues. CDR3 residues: CSGYRGSTEAFF. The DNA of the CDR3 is TGCAGCGGCTACAGGGGGAGTACTGAAGCTTTCTTT.

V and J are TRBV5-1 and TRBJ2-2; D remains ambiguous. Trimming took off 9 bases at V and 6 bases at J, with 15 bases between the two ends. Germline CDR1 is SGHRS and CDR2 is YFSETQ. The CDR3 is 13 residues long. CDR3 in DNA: TGCGCCACAAGAGATACTACCGCCGGGGAGCTGTTTTTT. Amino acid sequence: CATRDTTAGELFF.

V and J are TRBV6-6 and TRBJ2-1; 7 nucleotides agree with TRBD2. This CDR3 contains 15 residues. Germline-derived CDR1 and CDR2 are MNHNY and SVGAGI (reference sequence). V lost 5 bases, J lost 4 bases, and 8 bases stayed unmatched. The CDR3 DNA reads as TGTGCCAGCAGTCCTAGCGGAGAGCCTTACAATGAGCAGTTCTTC. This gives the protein CASSPSGEPYNEQFF.

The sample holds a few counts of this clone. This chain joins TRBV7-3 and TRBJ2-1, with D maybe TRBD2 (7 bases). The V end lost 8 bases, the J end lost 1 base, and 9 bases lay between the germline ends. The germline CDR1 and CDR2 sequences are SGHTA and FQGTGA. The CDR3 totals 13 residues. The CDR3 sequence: CASGRGSYNEQFF. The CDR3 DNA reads TGTGCCAGCGGGAGGGGGTCCTACAATGAGCAGTTCTTC.

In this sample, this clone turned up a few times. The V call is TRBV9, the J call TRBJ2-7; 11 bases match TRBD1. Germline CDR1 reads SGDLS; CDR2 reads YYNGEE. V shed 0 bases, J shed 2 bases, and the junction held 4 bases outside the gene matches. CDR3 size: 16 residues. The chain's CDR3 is CASSVDGTGGTYEQYF. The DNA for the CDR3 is TGTGCCAGCAGCGTAGACGGGACAGGGGGTACCTACGAGCAGTACTTC.

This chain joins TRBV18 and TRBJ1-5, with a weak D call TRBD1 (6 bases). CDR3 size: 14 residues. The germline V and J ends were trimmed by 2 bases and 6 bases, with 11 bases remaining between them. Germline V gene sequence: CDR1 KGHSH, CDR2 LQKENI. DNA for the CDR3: TGTGCCAGCTCACCAAACAGGGTGGCTCAGCCCCAGCATTTT. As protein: CASSPNRVAQPQHF.

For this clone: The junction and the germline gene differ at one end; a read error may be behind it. This CDR3 reads CATSREIKGERLNF. DNA for the CDR3: TGTGCCACCAGCAGAGAAATTAAGGGGGAGAGGTTGAACTTC. The rearrangement joins TRBV15 to TRBJ2-4, with D tentatively TRBD1 (6 bases). The CDR3 length is 14 residues. Germline V gene sequence: CDR1 LNHNV, CDR2 YYDKDF (reference sequence).

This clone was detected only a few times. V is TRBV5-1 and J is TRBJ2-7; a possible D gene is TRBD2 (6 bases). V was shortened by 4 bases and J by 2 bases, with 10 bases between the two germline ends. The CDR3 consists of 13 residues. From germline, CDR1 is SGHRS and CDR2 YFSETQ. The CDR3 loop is CASSLRTTYEQYF. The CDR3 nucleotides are TGCGCCAGCAGCCTCCGGACTACCTACGAGCAGTACTTC.

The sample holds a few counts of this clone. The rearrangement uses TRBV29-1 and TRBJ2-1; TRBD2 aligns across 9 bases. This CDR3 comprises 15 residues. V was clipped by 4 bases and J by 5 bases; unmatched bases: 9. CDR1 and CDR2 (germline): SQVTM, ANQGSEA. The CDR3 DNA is TGCAGCGTTGGTTGGGTGCGGGAGGGGCACAATGAGCAGTTCTTC. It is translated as CSVGWVREGHNEQFF.

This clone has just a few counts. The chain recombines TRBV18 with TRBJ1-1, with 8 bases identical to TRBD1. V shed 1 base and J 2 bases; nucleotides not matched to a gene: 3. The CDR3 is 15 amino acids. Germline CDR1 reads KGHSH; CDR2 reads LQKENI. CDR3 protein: CASSPRTGPNTEAFF. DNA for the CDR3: TGTGCCAGCTCACCACGGACAGGGCCAAACACTGAAGCTTTCTTT.

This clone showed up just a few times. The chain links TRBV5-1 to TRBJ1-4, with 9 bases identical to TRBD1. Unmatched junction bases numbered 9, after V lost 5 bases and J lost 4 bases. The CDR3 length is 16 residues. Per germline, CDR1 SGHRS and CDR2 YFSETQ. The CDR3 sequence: CASSYAVGQGNEKLFF. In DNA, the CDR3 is TGCGCCAGCAGTTACGCCGTGGGACAGGGTAATGAAAAACTGTTTTTT.

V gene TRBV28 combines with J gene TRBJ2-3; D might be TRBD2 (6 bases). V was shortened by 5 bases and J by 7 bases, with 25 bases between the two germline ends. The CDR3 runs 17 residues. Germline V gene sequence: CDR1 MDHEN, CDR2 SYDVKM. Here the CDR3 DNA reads TGTGCCAGCAGTACCCCGAGTGCGGGGCAACACAAAAATACGCAGTATTTT. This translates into CASSTPSAGQHKNTQYF.

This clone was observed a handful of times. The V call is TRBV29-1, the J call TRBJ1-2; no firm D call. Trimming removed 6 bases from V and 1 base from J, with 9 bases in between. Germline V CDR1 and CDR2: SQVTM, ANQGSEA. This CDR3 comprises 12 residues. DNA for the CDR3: TGCAGCGTCACTCAGGTTAACTATGGCTACACCTTC. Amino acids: CSVTQVNYGYTF.

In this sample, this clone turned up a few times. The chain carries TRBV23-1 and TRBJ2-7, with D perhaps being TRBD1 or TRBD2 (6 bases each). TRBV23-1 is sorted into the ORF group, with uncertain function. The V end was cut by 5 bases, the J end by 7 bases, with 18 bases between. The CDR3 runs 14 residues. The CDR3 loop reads CASSSRRGAGEQYV. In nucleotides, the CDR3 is TGCGCCAGCAGTTCCAGGAGGGGGGCGGGGGAGCAGTACGTC.

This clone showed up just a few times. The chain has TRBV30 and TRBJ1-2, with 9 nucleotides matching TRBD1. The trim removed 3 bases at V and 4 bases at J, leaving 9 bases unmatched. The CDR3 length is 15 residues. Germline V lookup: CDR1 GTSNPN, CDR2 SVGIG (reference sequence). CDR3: CAWRRWDRDPYGYTF. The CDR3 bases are TGTGCCTGGAGGAGGTGGGACAGGGACCCCTATGGCTACACCTTC.

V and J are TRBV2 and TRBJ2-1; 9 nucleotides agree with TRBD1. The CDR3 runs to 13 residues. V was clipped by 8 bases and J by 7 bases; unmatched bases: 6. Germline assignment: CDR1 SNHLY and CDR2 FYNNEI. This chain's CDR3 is CASYGTGRNEQFF. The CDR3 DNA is TGTGCCAGCTACGGGACAGGGAGGAATGAGCAGTTCTTC.

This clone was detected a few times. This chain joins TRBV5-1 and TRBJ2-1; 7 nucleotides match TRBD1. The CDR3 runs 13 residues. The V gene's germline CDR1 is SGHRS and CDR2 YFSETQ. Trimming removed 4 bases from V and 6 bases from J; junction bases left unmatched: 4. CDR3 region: CASSIGTVNEQFF. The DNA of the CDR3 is TGCGCCAGCAGCATTGGGACAGTCAATGAGCAGTTCTTC.

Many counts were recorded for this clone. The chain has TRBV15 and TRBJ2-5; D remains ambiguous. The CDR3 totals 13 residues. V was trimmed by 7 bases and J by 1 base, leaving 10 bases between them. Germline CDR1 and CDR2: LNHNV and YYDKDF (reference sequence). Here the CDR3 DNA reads TGTGCCACCACTCTCCAGGTCCAAGAGACCCAGTACTTC. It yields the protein CATTLQVQETQYF.

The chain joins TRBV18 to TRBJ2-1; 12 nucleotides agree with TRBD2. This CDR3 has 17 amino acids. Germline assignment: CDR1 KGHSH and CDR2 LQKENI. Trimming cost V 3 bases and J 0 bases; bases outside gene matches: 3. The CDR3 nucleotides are TGTGCCAGCTCACCCATGACTAGCGGGAGCTCCTACAATGAGCAGTTCTTC. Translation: CASSPMTSGSSYNEQFF. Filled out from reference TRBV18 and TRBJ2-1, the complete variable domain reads NAGVMQNPRHLVRRRGQEARLRCSPMKGHSHVYWYRQLPEEGLKFMVYLQKENIIDESGMPKERFSAEFPKEGPSILRIQQVVRGDSAAYFCASSPMTSGSSYNEQFFGPGTRLTVL.

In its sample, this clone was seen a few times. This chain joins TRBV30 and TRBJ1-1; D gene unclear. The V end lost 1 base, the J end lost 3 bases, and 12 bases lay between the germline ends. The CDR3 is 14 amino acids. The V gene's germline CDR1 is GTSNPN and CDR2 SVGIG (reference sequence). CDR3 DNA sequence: TGTGCCTGGAGTGCCCACCCGCAGGACACTGAAGCTTTCTTT. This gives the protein CAWSAHPQDTEAFF.

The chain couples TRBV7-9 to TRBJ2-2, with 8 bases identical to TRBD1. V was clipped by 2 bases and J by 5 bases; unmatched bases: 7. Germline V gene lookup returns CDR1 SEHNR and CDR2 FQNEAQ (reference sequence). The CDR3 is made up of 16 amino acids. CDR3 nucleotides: TGTGCCAGCAGCTTACAGGGGGCGCGTTGGACCGGGGAGCTGTTTTTT. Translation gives CASSLQGARWTGELFF.

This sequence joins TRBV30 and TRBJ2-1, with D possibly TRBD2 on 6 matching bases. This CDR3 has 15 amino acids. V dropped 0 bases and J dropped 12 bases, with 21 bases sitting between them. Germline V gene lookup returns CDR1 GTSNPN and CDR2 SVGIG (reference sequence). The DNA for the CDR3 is TGTGCCTGGAGTGTGGGGGGTAGCCTAGCCGGGCGGCAGTTCTTC. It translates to CAWSVGGSLAGRQFF. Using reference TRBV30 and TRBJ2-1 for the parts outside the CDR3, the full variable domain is SQTIHQWPATLVQPVGSPLSLECTVEGTSNPNLYWYRQAAGRGLQLLFYSVGIGQISSEVPQNLSASRPQDRQFILSSKKLLLSDSGFYLCAWSVGGSLAGRQFFGPGTRLTVL.

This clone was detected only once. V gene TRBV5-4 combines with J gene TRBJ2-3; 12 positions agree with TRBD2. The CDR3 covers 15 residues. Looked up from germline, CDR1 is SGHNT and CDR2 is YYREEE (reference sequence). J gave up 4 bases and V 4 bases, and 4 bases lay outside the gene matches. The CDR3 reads CASSKTSGRSDTQYF. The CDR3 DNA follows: TGTGCCAGCAGCAAGACTAGCGGGAGATCAGATACGCAGTATTTT.

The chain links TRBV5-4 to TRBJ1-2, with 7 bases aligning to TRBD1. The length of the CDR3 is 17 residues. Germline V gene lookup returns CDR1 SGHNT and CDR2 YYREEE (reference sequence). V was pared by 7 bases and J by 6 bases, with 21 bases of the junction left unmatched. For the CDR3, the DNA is TGTGCCAGCCGACAGGGATCGGCCCGGAAGACTATCGATGGCTACACCTTC. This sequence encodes CASRQGSARKTIDGYTF.

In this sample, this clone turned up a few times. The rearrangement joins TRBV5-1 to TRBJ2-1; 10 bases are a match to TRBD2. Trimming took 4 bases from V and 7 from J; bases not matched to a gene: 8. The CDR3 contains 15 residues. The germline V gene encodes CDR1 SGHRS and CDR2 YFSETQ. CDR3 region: CASSLTSGTWNEQFF. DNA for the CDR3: TGCGCCAGCAGCCTCACTAGCGGGACCTGGAATGAGCAGTTCTTC.

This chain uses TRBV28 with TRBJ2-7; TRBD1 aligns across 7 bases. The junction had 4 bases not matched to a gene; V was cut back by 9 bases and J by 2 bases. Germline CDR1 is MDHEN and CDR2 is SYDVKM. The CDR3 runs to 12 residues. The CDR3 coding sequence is TGTGCCAGTCGGACAGGTGCCTACGAGCAGTACTTC. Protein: CASRTGAYEQYF.

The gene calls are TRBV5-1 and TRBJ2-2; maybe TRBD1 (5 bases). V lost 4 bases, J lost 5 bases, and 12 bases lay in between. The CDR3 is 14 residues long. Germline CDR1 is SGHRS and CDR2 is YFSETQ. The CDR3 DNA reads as TGCGCCAGCAGCACGGACAAGCCAACCGGGGAGCTGTTTTTT. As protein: CASSTDKPTGELFF.